Presented here are 20 T cell receptor beta chains from one specimen sequenced in a study of blood T cell repertoires in COVID-19. Here immunoSEQ multiplex PCR was the method, and the copy in TCRdb shows in-frame clones only, minus some. The data hold under 150,000 clones, with 85% to 90% observed a single time. The sequencing sample was made of peripheral blood. These receptors were taken from a woman aged 40 to 55 with acute or convalescent COVID-19.

A single count supports this clone. The J gene is TRBJ2-3, the V gene TRBV2, with 9 positions matching TRBD2. Germline V lookup: CDR1 SNHLY, CDR2 FYNNEI. Unmatched junction bases numbered 4, after V lost 6 bases and J lost 6 bases. This CDR3 region has 13 residues. The CDR3 spells CASRLAGVDTQYF. The DNA for the CDR3 is TGTGCCAGCAGATTAGCGGGAGTGGATACGCAGTATTTT.

As for this clone: The CDR3 ends on some other residue instead of the conserved phenylalanine or tryptophan, so this is likely a read error. Because the CDR3's place on the DNA is in doubt, the DNA is left out and the CDR3 is given as listed by TCRdb. This chain joins TRBV12-2 and TRBJ1-4; the table's TRBD1 call for D was not verified on the DNA. TRBV12-2 is a known pseudogene. Including both end residues, the CDR3 is 10 amino acids long. CDR3 region: CASRFPDKHG.

The rearrangement links TRBV5-4 to TRBJ1-2; 8 bases fit TRBD1. CDR3 length equals 15 residues. With 2 bases clipped from V and 2 bases from J, the junction kept 5 bases outside the gene matches. Per germline, CDR1 SGHNT and CDR2 YYREEE (reference sequence). The DNA of the CDR3 is TGTGCCAGCAGCTTCTGGGACAGGATAAACTATGGCTACACCTTC. It specifies CASSFWDRINYGYTF.

The V gene is TRBV2, the J gene TRBJ1-1; D possibly corresponds to TRBD1 (6 bases). Germline lookup yields CDR1 SNHLY and CDR2 FYNNEI. Deletions cut 2 bases from V and 0 bases from J, with 10 bases between. This CDR3 has 15 residues. The CDR3 is CASSERGGVNTEAFF. The CDR3 DNA reads TGTGCCAGCAGTGAAAGGGGGGGCGTGAACACTGAAGCTTTCTTT. Based on the CDR3 plus reference TRBV2 and TRBJ1-1, the full variable domain is EPEVTQTPSHQVTQMGQEVILRCVPISNHLYFYWYRQILGQKVEFLVSFYNNEISEKSEIFDDQFSVERPDGSNFTLKIRSTKLEDSAMYFCASSERGGVNTEAFFGQGTRLTVV.

This sequence joins TRBV4-3 and TRBJ2-1; D is possibly TRBD2 (5 bases). The CDR3 contains 13 residues. Trimming left V 4 bases short and J 9 bases short, with 13 bases between. The germline V gene encodes CDR1 LGHNA and CDR2 YSLEER. The CDR3 is CASSPRPGIEQFF. The CDR3 DNA reads TGCGCCAGCAGCCCCAGGCCCGGGATTGAGCAGTTCTTC.

The chain is built from TRBV28 and TRBJ1-6; TRBD1 matches 8 bases. This CDR3 spans 17 amino acids. The J segment lost 0 bases and the V segment lost 7 bases, leaving 8 bases of the junction unmatched. The germline CDR1 and CDR2 sequences are MDHEN and SYDVKM. DNA of the CDR3: TGTGCCAGCAATGGGGACAGGCAAAGCTCCTATAATTCACCCCTCCACTTT. Translation gives CASNGDRQSSYNSPLHF. Filled out from reference TRBV28 and TRBJ1-6, the complete variable domain reads DVKVTQSSRYLVKRTGEKVFLECVQDMDHENMFWYRQDPGLGLRLIYFSYDVKMKEKGDIPEGYSVSREKKERFSLILESASTNQTSMYLCASNGDRQSSYNSPLHFGNGTRLTVT.

The chain combines TRBV4-3 with TRBJ1-1; D gene ambiguous. The CDR3 is 15 residues long. From germline, CDR1 is LGHNA and CDR2 YSLEER. V lost 0 bases, J lost 0 bases, and 8 bases lay in between. The CDR3 nucleotides read TGCGCCAGCAGCCAAGATGGGCCAGTGAACACTGAAGCTTTCTTT. This codes for CASSQDGPVNTEAFF.

The chain recombines TRBV19 with TRBJ1-1; 8 nucleotides agree with TRBD1. V was pared by 5 bases and J by 6 bases, with 8 bases of the junction left unmatched. The germline V gene has CDR1 LNHDA and CDR2 SQIVND (reference sequence). The CDR3 runs to 14 residues. The CDR3 loop is CASSPDRGRPEAFF. DNA for the CDR3: TGTGCCAGTAGTCCAGACAGGGGACGACCTGAAGCTTTCTTT. Full variable domain (outside the CDR3, taken from reference TRBV19 and TRBJ1-1): DGGITQSPKYLFRKEGQNVTLSCEQNLNHDAMYWYRQDPGQGLRLIYYSQIVNDFQKGDIAEGYSVSREKKESFPLTVTSAQKNPTAFYLCASSPDRGRPEAFFGQGTRLTVV.

The chain uses TRBV5-6 and TRBJ1-4; D call uncertain. Trimming stripped 1 base from V and 8 bases from J, with 12 bases between. The germline CDR1 and CDR2 sequences are SGHDT and YYEEEE. CDR3 length: 14 amino acids. CDR3 amino acids: CASSLRGLGEKLFF. CDR3 sequence (DNA): TGTGCCAGCAGCTTGCGAGGGTTAGGGGAAAAACTGTTTTTT.

Note on this clone: Different DNA sequences within this sample yield the same CDR3. The chain employs TRBV27 and TRBJ1-5, with 9 bases that match TRBD1. V was pared by 3 bases and J by 1 base, with 1 base of the junction left unmatched. The CDR3 covers 15 residues. Per germline, CDR1 MNHEY and CDR2 SMNVEV (reference sequence). DNA for the CDR3: TGTGCCAGCAGTTTGGGGACAGGGAGCAATCAGCCCCAGCATTTT. This gives the protein CASSLGTGSNQPQHF.

This clone occurred once. V usage is TRBV7-2 and J usage is TRBJ2-3, with D possibly TRBD2 on 6 matching bases. Between the trimmed V and J ends, which lost 1 base and 6 bases, there was a span of 23 bases. CDR3 length equals 18 residues. Looked up from germline, CDR1 is SGHTA and CDR2 is FQGNSA. In DNA form, the CDR3 reads TGTGCCAGCAGCTTAGAGTCGCGGGGATTTGGGATCTTGGATACGCAGTATTTT. Protein sequence: CASSLESRGFGILDTQYF.

The V gene is TRBV12-3 or TRBV12-4, the J gene TRBJ1-1; possible D gene TRBD1, 6 bases. V dropped 5 bases and J dropped 5 bases, with 12 bases sitting between them. This CDR3 has 13 residues. CDR3 sequence reads: CASSLQGETEAFF. The CDR3 DNA follows: TGTGCCAGCAGTCTACAGGGAGAAACTGAAGCTTTCTTT.

This sequence joins TRBV24-1 and TRBJ2-1; D is perhaps TRBD1 (6 bases). Germline loops: CDR1 KGHDR, CDR2 SFDVKD. The V gene lost 5 bases and the J gene lost 9 bases, with 13 bases spanning the gap. This CDR3 is 13 amino acids long. CDR3 sequence: CATSGRQAGEQFF. For the CDR3, the DNA is TGTGCCACCAGTGGGAGACAGGCAGGTGAGCAGTTCTTC.

The V call is TRBV27, the J call TRBJ1-2, with 8 nucleotides matching TRBD1. This CDR3 contains 15 residues. The V gene end was trimmed by 6 bases and the J gene end by 0 bases; junction bases not matched to a gene: 6. Germline-derived CDR1 and CDR2 are MNHEY and SMNVEV (reference sequence). The CDR3 here is CASRQGGPPNYGYTF. CDR3 DNA: TGTGCCAGCAGACAGGGGGGGCCTCCTAACTATGGCTACACCTTC.

The gene calls are TRBV4-1 and TRBJ2-1, with D perhaps TRBD1 (5 bases). The CDR3 has 11 amino acids. Trimming shortened V by 4 bases and J by 11 bases, and 9 bases separated the two germline ends. The germline gives CDR1 MGHRA, CDR2 YSYEKL. The CDR3 protein is CASSRRQQQFF. For the CDR3, the DNA is TGCGCCAGCAGCCGAAGACAGCAGCAGTTCTTC.

The gene calls are TRBV2 and TRBJ1-1; TRBD1 matches at 8 bases. The junction had 4 bases not matched to a gene; V was cut back by 7 bases and J by 6 bases. Germline CDR1 is SNHLY and CDR2 is FYNNEI. This CDR3 has 12 amino acids. CDR3 in DNA: TGTGCCAGCACCCAGGGGGCTCCTGAAGCTTTCTTT. It codes for CASTQGAPEAFF.

CDR3 nucleotides: TGTGCCAGCAGCTTAAGGGAGGGGACAGGGCGCCTGAACACTGAAGCTTTCTTT. Its translation: CASSLREGTGRLNTEAFF. The chain employs TRBV7-2 and TRBJ1-1, with 9 nucleotides matching TRBD1. Germline CDR1 is SGHTA and CDR2 is FQGNSA. The CDR3 is made up of 18 amino acids. Trimming cost V 2 bases and J 0 bases; bases outside gene matches: 10.

For the CDR3, the DNA is TGTGCCAGCAGTGAATGGGGCAGGGGTATGAACACTGAAGCTTTCTTT. Translating it yields CASSEWGRGMNTEAFF. The rearrangement joins TRBV25-1 to TRBJ1-1, with D possibly TRBD1 on 6 matching bases. V lost 1 base to trimming and J lost 0 bases, with 12 bases between them. The CDR3 extends over 16 amino acids. Germline CDR1 and CDR2: MGHDK and SYGVNS.

This clone appeared a single time. The chain recombines TRBV11-1 with TRBJ2-7, with a weak D call TRBD1 (6 bases). Trimming pared 0 bases from V and 4 bases from J, leaving 10 bases between. The CDR3 runs 14 residues. Per germline, CDR1 SGHAT and CDR2 FQDESV (reference sequence). For the CDR3, the DNA is TGTGCCAGCAGCTTAGCCCTACAGGGTTACGAGCAGTACTTC. This sequence encodes CASSLALQGYEQYF.

The V call is TRBV7-2, the J call TRBJ2-3, with 8 positions matching TRBD2. The length of the CDR3 is 14 residues. After removal of 7 bases from V and 4 bases from J, the junction contained 7 bases not matched to a gene. Germline V CDR1 and CDR2: SGHTA, FQGNSA. The chain's CDR3 is CASTFFGGADTQYF. CDR3 sequence (DNA): TGTGCCAGCACCTTTTTCGGGGGGGCAGATACGCAGTATTTT.